Below are 14 T cell receptor beta chains sequenced from a single sample in a study of shared clonotypes between healthy human individuals (dated by TCRdb to 2020 to 2021). Library preparation employed the immunoSEQ multiplex PCR assay. In TCRdb, the immuneACCESS table is reduced to in-frame sequences with V and J assigned. These tables do not hold every clone; where another copy was compared, an unresolved V gene accounts for under half, and the others remain unexplained. The sample yields hundreds of thousands of clones; roughly 80% were counted once. The top ten hold about 9.4% of the sample. The sequenced sample was memory CD4+ T cells sorted from blood. The cell subset or site label, as the study defines it: CD45RA-negative fraction. These receptors were taken from a man aged 25-45 years in good health.

The chain combines TRBV2 with TRBJ1-1, with D maybe TRBD1 (6 bases). The germline V and J ends were trimmed by 7 bases and 2 bases, with 17 bases remaining between them. The CDR3 contains 15 residues. The V gene's germline CDR1 is SNHLY and CDR2 FYNNEI. The CDR3 region is CASILEGRGNTEAFF. CDR3 nucleotides: TGTGCCAGCATTCTAGAGGGCAGGGGAAACACTGAAGCTTTCTTT.

There are a few counts of this clone. The chain links TRBV10-3 to TRBJ2-2; D call uncertain. The CDR3 extends over 13 amino acids. From germline, CDR1 is ENHRY and CDR2 SYGVKD. The V and J ends lost 7 bases and 2 bases respectively, with 8 bases between them. The CDR3 is CAITSGNTGELFF. The CDR3 DNA reads as TGTGCCATCACGTCCGGTAACACCGGGGAGCTGTTTTTT.

The CDR3 protein is CASSPRWGDNEQFF. In DNA, the CDR3 is TGTGCCAGCTCACCACGGTGGGGGGACAATGAGCAGTTCTTC. The chain has TRBV18 and TRBJ2-1, with TRBD2 as a possible D gene (6 bases). Germline V CDR1 and CDR2: KGHSH, LQKENI. The germline V and J ends were trimmed by 1 base and 5 bases, with 9 bases remaining between them. CDR3 size: 14 residues.

The sample holds a few counts of this clone. The chain joins TRBV2 to TRBJ2-5; D is possibly TRBD2 (6 bases). Trimming took off 8 bases at V and 4 bases at J, with 20 bases between the two ends. The CDR3 runs 15 residues. CDR1 is SNHLY and CDR2 is FYNNEI in the germline V gene. The CDR3 spells CASAQERRRGETQYF. DNA for the CDR3: TGTGCCAGCGCCCAAGAGCGGAGGCGGGGAGAGACCCAGTACTTC.

This chain joins TRBV28 and TRBJ2-1; TRBD2 aligns across 10 bases. This CDR3 region has 15 residues. The trim removed 6 bases at V and 7 bases at J, leaving 9 bases unmatched. Germline V gene lookup returns CDR1 MDHEN and CDR2 SYDVKM. The chain's CDR3 is CASSSLAGDTNEQFF. For the CDR3, the DNA is TGTGCCAGCAGCTCCCTAGCGGGAGATACTAATGAGCAGTTCTTC.

The J gene is TRBJ2-2, the V gene TRBV30; 7 nucleotides match TRBD2. After removal of 2 bases from V and 5 bases from J, the junction contained 2 bases not matched to a gene. Per the germline V gene, CDR1 is GTSNPN and CDR2 is SVGIG (reference sequence). The CDR3 length is 13 residues. The CDR3 DNA reads as TGTGCCTGGAGTAGTAGCGGGACCGGGGAGCTGTTTTTT. It encodes CAWSSSGTGELFF.

The chain joins TRBV12-5 to TRBJ2-6; D unresolved. The germline CDR1 and CDR2 sequences are LGHNT and FRNRAP. Trimming took 6 bases from V and 1 from J, leaving 4 bases between them. The CDR3 length is 13 residues. DNA for the CDR3: TGTGCTAGTGGACGGTCTGGGGCCAACGTCCTGACTTTC. As protein: CASGRSGANVLTF.

The CDR3 coding sequence is TGTGCCAGCAGTCGGGACAGGGTGACTGAAGCTTTCTTT. Its protein is CASSRDRVTEAFF. V is TRBV6-1 and J is TRBJ1-1; 9 positions match TRBD1. Germline-derived CDR1 and CDR2 are MNHNS and SASEGT. The CDR3 has 13 residues. The V gene end was trimmed by 5 bases and the J gene end by 5 bases; junction bases not matched to a gene: 3.

This clone was counted at least ten times. The chain combines TRBV6-4 with TRBJ2-1, with D tentatively TRBD1 (6 bases). The CDR3 is 12 residues long. The germline CDR1 and CDR2 sequences are MRHNA and SNTAGT. V lost 2 bases and J 7 bases, leaving 6 bases between the germline ends. The CDR3 sequence is CASSDQGNEQFF. The CDR3 nucleotides read TGTGCCAGCAGTGACCAGGGGAATGAGCAGTTCTTC.

To note about this clone: The sample holds other DNA sequences that translate to the same CDR3. This chain connects TRBV18 to TRBJ2-1; TRBD1 or TRBD2 may be the D gene (5 bases each). Between the trimmed V and J ends, which lost 9 bases and 9 bases, there was a span of 24 bases. This CDR3 has 15 amino acids. The germline V gene encodes CDR1 KGHSH and CDR2 LQKENI. The CDR3 here is CASFQGGRSSGEQFF. CDR3 DNA sequence: TGTGCCAGTTTTCAGGGTGGGAGATCGTCAGGTGAGCAGTTCTTC.

The CDR3 DNA follows: TGTGCCAGTAAGCGGGAGTTCGGAGCAGATACGCAGTATTTT. As protein: CASKREFGADTQYF. The rearrangement uses TRBV2 and TRBJ2-3, with TRBD2 matching 8 bases. CDR3 size: 14 residues. Germline CDR1 reads SNHLY; CDR2 reads FYNNEI. V lost 9 bases, J lost 4 bases, and 9 bases stayed unmatched.

This clone was picked up many times. Other DNA variants within this sample encode the same CDR3. CDR3 sequence: CASSQKQGVNTEAFF. CDR3 sequence (DNA): TGTGCCAGCAGCCAAAAACAGGGAGTGAACACTGAAGCTTTCTTT. The chain carries TRBV7-2 and TRBJ1-1, with a tentative D call TRBD1 (6 bases). Germline V lookup: CDR1 SGHTA, CDR2 FQGNSA. The V end lost 5 bases, the J end lost 0 bases, and 13 bases lay between the germline ends. The CDR3 contains 15 residues.

The CDR3 loop is CASSFTGNTEAFF. CDR3 bases: TGTGCCAGCAGCTTCACAGGGAACACTGAAGCTTTCTTT. The rearrangement joins TRBV7-8 to TRBJ1-1, with D perhaps matching TRBD1 (5 bases). Germline CDR1 is SGHVS and CDR2 is FQNEAQ. The CDR3 spans 13 residues. V was clipped by 3 bases and J by 1 base, with 6 bases between them.

The V call is TRBV9, the J call TRBJ2-1, with TRBD2 identical over 14 bases. Germline V gene sequence: CDR1 SGDLS, CDR2 YYNGEE. The CDR3 has 17 residues. The trim removed 1 base at V and 5 bases at J, leaving 5 bases unmatched. The CDR3 sequence: CASSVPGTSGSHNEQFF. The CDR3 region has the DNA TGTGCCAGCAGCGTACCCGGGACTAGCGGGAGTCACAATGAGCAGTTCTTC.